The 26 T cell receptor beta chains reported below all come from one sample, sequenced in a study of T cell responses to AZD1222 COVID-19 vaccine (dated by TCRdb to the early 2020s). Libraries were made using the immunoSEQ multiplex PCR assay. This immuneACCESS table, as held by TCRdb, lists in-frame sequences with V and J called but not all clones. Of the missing ones, under half trace to an unresolved V gene in checked studies; the others have no known cause. For this sample the table gives 85,000 to 120,000 clones, of which about 92% were detected only once. The biggest ten clones account for roughly 8% of the sample. The sample's time point, from its label and the paper: about 28 days (+/-7) after the second vaccine dose. This material consisted of peripheral blood, taken 28 days after the second AZD1222 dose. These receptors were obtained from an adult who received the AZD1222 COVID-19 vaccine.

This chain uses TRBV28 with TRBJ2-1; no reliable D call. V gave up 3 bases and J gave up 7 bases, with 10 bases separating them. CDR3 size: 13 residues. Germline V CDR1 and CDR2: MDHEN, SYDVKM. The CDR3 reads CASSFGGWNEQFF. The CDR3 DNA reads as TGTGCCAGCAGTTTTGGTGGATGGAATGAGCAGTTCTTC.

The V and J genes are TRBV2 and TRBJ1-1; tentatively, D is TRBD1 (5 bases). CDR1 is SNHLY, CDR2 FYNNEI, per germline. This CDR3 contains 13 residues. Deletions cut 7 bases from V and 7 bases from J, with 16 bases between. The CDR3 bases are TGTGCCAGCACCCTATTCGGGGGGAATGAAGCTTTCTTT. This sequence encodes CASTLFGGNEAFF.

This chain links TRBV6-5 with TRBJ1-2; D is unclear. Trimming pared 3 bases from V and 4 bases from J, leaving 9 bases between. The CDR3 is 13 amino acids. CDR1 and CDR2 (germline): MNHEY, SVGAGI. The CDR3 DNA is TGTGCCAGCAGTTATACGACGGGCTATGGCTACACCTTC. Encoded protein: CASSYTTGYGYTF.

The rearrangement uses TRBV3-1 (or the pseudogene TRBV3-2) and TRBJ1-3, with TRBD1 identical over 9 bases. V shed 6 bases, J shed 6 bases, and the junction held 9 bases outside the gene matches. The CDR3 covers 15 residues. Looked up from germline, CDR1 is LGHDT and CDR2 is YNNKEL (reference sequence). CDR3 in DNA: TGTGCCAGCAGTCCGGGACAGGGCTTTACAAACACCATATATTTT. Its translation: CASSPGQGFTNTIYF.

The chain is built from TRBV4-2 and TRBJ2-1; the D gene could be TRBD1 or TRBD2 (6 bases each). Trimming removed 7 bases at V and 4 bases at J, with 17 bases between. Germline V gene lookup returns CDR1 LGHNA and CDR2 YNFKEQ. This CDR3 contains 15 residues. CDR3 in DNA: TGTGCCAGCACCCATGGAGGGGGGAGTTACAATGAGCAGTTCTTC. Residues: CASTHGGGSYNEQFF.

This chain joins TRBV27 and TRBJ2-1, with TRBD2 matching over 11 bases. The germline V gene has CDR1 MNHEY and CDR2 SMNVEV (reference sequence). The CDR3 runs to 24 residues. With V trimmed by 1 base and J by 3 bases, 26 bases remained unmatched. CDR3 protein: CASSLYTARSGFYFGTSGYNEQFF. DNA of the CDR3: TGTGCCAGCAGTTTATACACGGCTAGATCCGGTTTTTATTTCGGGACTAGCGGCTACAATGAGCAGTTCTTC.

This clone was detected only a few times. The chain has TRBV6-6 and TRBJ2-7, with 9 bases matching TRBD1. Losses at the gene ends were 7 bases for V and 3 bases for J; bases not matched to a gene: 4. Germline V gives CDR1 MNHNY, CDR2 SVGAGI (reference sequence). The CDR3 contains 13 residues. CDR3 region: CASNPGQGYEQYF. In DNA form, the CDR3 reads TGTGCCAGCAACCCGGGACAGGGCTACGAGCAGTACTTC.

V is TRBV5-1 and J is TRBJ2-1; 8 bases are shared with TRBD1. With V trimmed by 2 bases and J by 10 bases, 5 bases remained unmatched. Germline V gene lookup returns CDR1 SGHRS and CDR2 YFSETQ. The CDR3 has 13 residues. The CDR3 bases are TGCGCCAGCAGCTTAACCGGACAGGGCGAGCAGTTCTTC. This gives the protein CASSLTGQGEQFF.

This clone has more than one count but fewer than ten. Distinct nucleotide sequences in the sample also encode this CDR3. This chain joins TRBV15 and TRBJ1-4; 8 bases fit TRBD1. This CDR3 spans 14 amino acids. The junction had 0 bases not matched to a gene; V was cut back by 1 base and J by 5 bases. Germline CDR1 is LNHNV and CDR2 is YYDKDF (reference sequence). CDR3 in DNA: TGTGCCACCAGCAGAGGACAGGGGAATGAAAAACTGTTTTTT. Translating it yields CATSRGQGNEKLFF.

Only one count was recorded for this clone. The chain couples TRBV14 to TRBJ1-1; weak D call: TRBD1 (5 bases). The V gene lost 2 bases and the J gene lost 11 bases, with 21 bases spanning the gap. The CDR3 has 15 residues. The germline gives CDR1 SGHDN, CDR2 FVKESK. Here the CDR3 reads CASSQSKGLQTKAFF. DNA of the CDR3: TGTGCCAGCAGCCAATCTAAGGGACTCCAGACCAAGGCTTTCTTT. Drawing the rest from reference TRBV14 and TRBJ1-1, the complete variable domain is EAGVTQFPSHSVIEKGQTVTLRCDPISGHDNLYWYRRVMGKEIKFLLHFVKESKQDESGMPNNRFLAERTGGTYSTLKVQPAELEDSGVYFCASSQSKGLQTKAFFGQGTRLTVV.

The rearrangement joins TRBV5-1 to TRBJ1-4; D is unresolved. The CDR3 consists of 14 residues. The germline gives CDR1 SGHRS, CDR2 YFSETQ. The ends were cut back, 4 bases at V and 0 bases at J, with 7 bases in the middle. CDR3 nucleotides: TGCGCCAGCAGCCTACTAGCAACTAATGAAAAACTGTTTTTT. It specifies CASSLLATNEKLFF.

The chain has TRBV5-4 and TRBJ1-2; D ambiguous. V was shortened by 2 bases and J by 8 bases, with 10 bases between the two germline ends. The germline CDR1 and CDR2 sequences are SGHNT and YYREEE (reference sequence). The CDR3 covers 12 residues. In DNA, the CDR3 is TGTGCCAGCAGCTTCGACTGGCGGGGCTACACCTTC. This encodes CASSFDWRGYTF.

This clone came up once. This chain connects TRBV7-2 to TRBJ2-7; D not certain. Looked up from germline, CDR1 is SGHTA and CDR2 is FQGNSA. V was cut by 1 base and J by 2 bases, with 12 bases left in between. The CDR3 loop spans 15 amino acids. CDR3 nucleotides: TGTGCCAGCAGCTTAGGGTCGTCCACCCCCTACGAGCAGTACTTC. Translating it yields CASSLGSSTPYEQYF. Full variable domain (outside the CDR3, taken from reference TRBV7-2 and TRBJ2-7): GAGVSQSPSNKVTEKGKDVELRCDPISGHTALYWYRQSLGQGLEFLIYFQGNSAPDKSGLPSDRFSAERTGGSVSTLTIQRTQQEDSAVYLCASSLGSSTPYEQYFGPGTRLTVT.

The table lists this clone with a few counts. The same CDR3 also results from other DNA sequences found in this sample. The rearrangement links TRBV5-1 to TRBJ1-4; 9 positions match TRBD1. The germline V gene has CDR1 SGHRS and CDR2 YFSETQ. The CDR3 contains 14 residues. V lost 4 bases and J lost 8; bases outside the gene matches: 6. The CDR3 reads CASSLGQGSEKLFF. In nucleotides, the CDR3 is TGCGCCAGCAGCCTTGGACAGGGGTCGGAAAAACTGTTTTTT.

This CDR3 reads CASSVTTGFGNTIYF. The DNA of the CDR3 is TGTGCCAGTAGTGTAACGACAGGGTTCGGAAACACCATATATTTT. V usage is TRBV19 and J usage is TRBJ1-3; 7 nucleotides agree with TRBD1. The J segment lost 4 bases and the V segment lost 5 bases, leaving 8 bases of the junction unmatched. This CDR3 is built from 15 residues. Per germline, CDR1 LNHDA and CDR2 SQIVND (reference sequence). Full variable domain (outside the CDR3, taken from reference TRBV19 and TRBJ1-3): DGGITQSPKYLFRKEGQNVTLSCEQNLNHDAMYWYRQDPGQGLRLIYYSQIVNDFQKGDIAEGYSVSREKKESFPLTVTSAQKNPTAFYLCASSVTTGFGNTIYFGEGSWLTVV.

The chain couples TRBV9 to TRBJ1-2; possible D gene TRBD1, 5 bases. CDR3 length: 16 residues. Trimming took off 3 bases at V and 4 bases at J, with 19 bases between the two ends. Germline V gene data show CDR1 as SGDLS and CDR2 as YYNGEE. In nucleotides, the CDR3 is TGTGCCAGCAGCGCCCGACAGAGCCCGGGGGGCTATGGCTACACCTTC. Translating gives CASSARQSPGGYGYTF. The full variable domain, in which reference TRBV9 and TRBJ1-2 provide the parts outside the CDR3, is DSGVTQTPKHLITATGQRVTLRCSPRSGDLSVYWYQQSLDQGLQFLIQYYNGEERAKGNILERFSAQQFPDLHSELNLSSLELGDSALYFCASSARQSPGGYGYTFGSGTRLTVV.

The V call is TRBV5-1, the J call TRBJ2-3; TRBD2 aligns across 11 bases. Trimming removed 0 bases from V and 0 bases from J; junction bases left unmatched: 0. The CDR3 is 16 amino acids. From germline, CDR1 is SGHRS and CDR2 YFSETQ. The CDR3 nucleotides read TGCGCCAGCAGCTTGGGACTAGCGGGGAGCACAGATACGCAGTATTTT. Its translation: CASSLGLAGSTDTQYF.

This chain uses TRBV30 with TRBJ1-6; maybe TRBD1 (5 bases). The CDR3 consists of 13 residues. The ends were cut back, 1 base at V and 6 bases at J, with 7 bases in the middle. Germline V gene data show CDR1 as GTSNPN and CDR2 as SVGIG (reference sequence). The DNA for the CDR3 is TGTGCCTGGAGTGCCGGGGGTAATTCACCCCTCCACTTT. It encodes CAWSAGGNSPLHF.

The chain combines TRBV4-2 with TRBJ2-7, with a weak D call TRBD2 (6 bases). Trimming shortened V by 4 bases and J by 5 bases, and 9 bases separated the two germline ends. Germline V gene sequence: CDR1 LGHNA, CDR2 YNFKEQ. CDR3 size: 12 residues. Here the CDR3 DNA reads TGTGCCAGCAGCCCACCGGGGGACGAGCAGTACTTC. Translation gives CASSPPGDEQYF.

The V call is TRBV25-1, the J call TRBJ2-2; 10 bases fit TRBD2. The germline V gene has CDR1 MGHDK and CDR2 SYGVNS. This CDR3 contains 16 residues. Unmatched junction bases numbered 4, after V lost 1 base and J lost 5 bases. The CDR3 region is CASSEFERGGTGELFF. CDR3 sequence (DNA): TGTGCCAGCAGTGAATTCGAGCGGGGGGGAACCGGGGAGCTGTTTTTT. The full variable domain, its missing parts supplied by reference TRBV25-1 and TRBJ2-2, is EADIYQTPRYLVIGTGKKITLECSQTMGHDKMYWYQQDPGMELHLIHYSYGVNSTEKGDLSSESTVSRIRTEHFPLTLESARPSHTSQYLCASSEFERGGTGELFFGEGSRLTVL.

In the case of this clone: This specimen includes other DNA sequences encoding the same CDR3. The rearrangement joins TRBV27 to TRBJ2-1, with D unclear. Trimming removed 3 bases at V and 8 bases at J, with 5 bases between. Germline V gives CDR1 MNHEY, CDR2 SMNVEV (reference sequence). CDR3 length: 11 amino acids. The CDR3 DNA sequence: TGTGCCAGCAGTTTCGGCCATGAGCAGTTCTTC. As protein: CASSFGHEQFF.

The chain uses TRBV6-5 and TRBJ1-2; 9 nucleotides agree with TRBD1. Losses at the gene ends were 3 bases for V and 1 base for J; bases not matched to a gene: 3. Germline lookup yields CDR1 MNHEY and CDR2 SVGAGI. The CDR3 length is 15 residues. CDR3 sequence: CASSYGDRDNYGYTF. The CDR3 region has the DNA TGTGCCAGCAGTTATGGGGACAGGGATAACTATGGCTACACCTTC.

A few counts support this clone. V is TRBV25-1 and J is TRBJ1-2, with D tentatively TRBD1 (5 bases). Germline V gene sequence: CDR1 MGHDK, CDR2 SYGVNS. There are 14 residues in the CDR3. With 8 bases removed from V and 6 bases from J, the gap between germline ends came to 19 bases. This CDR3 reads CASAGPLTRNGYTF. The CDR3 nucleotides are TGTGCCAGCGCGGGACCTCTCACGAGGAATGGCTACACCTTC.

This chain links TRBV29-1 with TRBJ1-3, with D perhaps matching TRBD1 (5 bases). The CDR3 is made up of 14 amino acids. CDR1 is SQVTM and CDR2 is ANQGSEA in the germline V gene. Trimming shortened V by 1 base and J by 0 bases, and 7 bases separated the two germline ends. CDR3 sequence reads: CSVEVGLSGNTIYF. Here the CDR3 DNA reads TGCAGCGTTGAAGTGGGACTCTCTGGAAACACCATATATTTT. The full variable domain, in which reference TRBV29-1 and TRBJ1-3 provide the parts outside the CDR3, is SAVISQKPSRDICQRGTSLTIQCQVDSQVTMMFWYRQQPGQSLTLIATANQGSEATYESGFVIDKFPISRPNLTFSTLTVSNMSPEDSSIYLCSVEVGLSGNTIYFGEGSWLTVV.

The CDR3 DNA reads as TGTGCCAGCAGCTTCCTCGGACTAGCGGGGGCACAAAACATTCAGTACTTC. Its protein is CASSFLGLAGAQNIQYF. This chain uses TRBV5-6 with TRBJ2-4; 13 bases match TRBD2. With 2 bases clipped from V and 5 bases from J, the junction kept 7 bases outside the gene matches. The length of the CDR3 is 17 residues. Germline CDR1 reads SGHDT; CDR2 reads YYEEEE.

The V gene is TRBV9, the J gene TRBJ1-1; D gene uncertain. Trimming pared 4 bases from V and 14 bases from J, leaving 21 bases between. The CDR3 sequence is 13 residues long. CDR1 and CDR2 from the germline V gene are SGDLS and YYNGEE. The CDR3 spells CASSPQADGLQFF. CDR3 coding DNA: TGTGCCAGCAGCCCGCAGGCGGACGGACTCCAGTTCTTT.